This TCR beta chain was observed in a study of T-cell memory formation after mild COVID-19. The CDR3 runs to 13 residues. The ends lost 6 bases at V and 4 bases at J; junction bases unmatched: 4. In the case of this clonotype: Its antigen is unidentified.

TCR alpha and TCR beta cDNA libraries carrying sample barcodes and UMIs came from 5'RACE with constant-segment primers. TCRdb processed the 5' RACE reads anew with MiXCR; each CDR3 protein has one entry. The sample consists of some 330,000 distinct CDR3 sequences, under 25% of them appearing once. Notes on the study in general: Clones which contracted sat mainly in CM and EM if CD4+, and in EMRA if CD8+. Detection of some responders pre-infection suggested pre-existing cross-reactive memory T cells participated.

This clonotype was obtained from an adult woman who had mild COVID-19 (a few samples of this study predate the infection). Cell type and time point are not known. The rearrangement links TRBV12-3 or TRBV12-4 to TRBJ1-2, with 8 positions matching TRBD1. The sample taken for sequencing was PBMCs or a T cell subset sorted from them (not recorded which). CDR3 region: CASSRTGIYGYTF. CDR3 sequence (DNA): TGTGCCAGCAGCCGGACAGGGATCTATGGCTACACCTTC.